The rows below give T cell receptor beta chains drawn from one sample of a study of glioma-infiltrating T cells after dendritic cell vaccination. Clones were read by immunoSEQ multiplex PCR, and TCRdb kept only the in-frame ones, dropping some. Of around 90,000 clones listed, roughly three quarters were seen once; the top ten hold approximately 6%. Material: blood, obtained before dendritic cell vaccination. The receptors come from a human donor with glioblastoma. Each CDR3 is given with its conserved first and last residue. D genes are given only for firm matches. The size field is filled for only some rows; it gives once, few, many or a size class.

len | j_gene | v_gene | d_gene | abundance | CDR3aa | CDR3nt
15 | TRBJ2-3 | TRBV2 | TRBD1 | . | CASRNRGTSTDTQYF | TGTGCCAGCAGGAACAGGGGAACTAGCACAGATACGCAGTATTTT
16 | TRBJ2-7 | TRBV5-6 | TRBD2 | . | CASSWEGAGGTYEQYF | TGTGCCAGCAGCTGGGAAGGGGCGGGAGGGACCTACGAGCAGTACTTC
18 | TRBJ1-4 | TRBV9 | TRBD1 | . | CASSPFPSEGQINEKLFF | TGTGCCAGCAGCCCCTTCCCTTCGGAGGGACAGATTAATGAAAAACTGTTTTTT
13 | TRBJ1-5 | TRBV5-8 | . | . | CASSLGWAQPQHF | TGTGCCAGCAGCTTGGGTTGGGCTCAGCCCCAGCATTTT
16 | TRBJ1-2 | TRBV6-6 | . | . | CASSYSGLGKGYGYTF | TGTGCCAGCAGTTACTCAGGTCTCGGGAAAGGTTATGGCTACACCTTC
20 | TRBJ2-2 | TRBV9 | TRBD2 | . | CASSSHPGLAGGKNTGELFF | TGTGCCAGCAGCTCCCATCCGGGACTAGCGGGGGGGAAAAACACCGGGGAGCTGTTTTTT
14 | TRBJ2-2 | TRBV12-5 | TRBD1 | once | CASGAGQGTGELFF | TGTGCTAGTGGCGCGGGACAGGGGACCGGGGAGCTGTTTTTT
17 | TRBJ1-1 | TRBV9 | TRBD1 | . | CASSAGDRGKRDTEAFF | TGTGCCAGCAGCGCAGGGGACAGGGGAAAGCGGGACACTGAAGCTTTCTTT
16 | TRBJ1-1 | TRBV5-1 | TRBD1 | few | CASSYRMDRAVAEAFF | TGCGCCAGCAGCTACCGGATGGACAGGGCGGTCGCTGAAGCTTTCTTT
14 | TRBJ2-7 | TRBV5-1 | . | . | CASRLSLIVYEQYF | TGCGCCAGCAGGCTCTCCCTAATAGTCTACGAGCAGTACTTC
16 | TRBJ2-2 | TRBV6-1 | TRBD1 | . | CASSEERTGGAGELFF | TGTGCCAGCAGTGAGGAACGGACAGGGGGGGCCGGGGAGCTGTTTTTT
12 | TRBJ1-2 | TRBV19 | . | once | CATYISNYGYTF | TGTGCCACCTATATCTCGAACTATGGCTACACCTTC
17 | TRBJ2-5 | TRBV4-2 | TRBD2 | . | CASSPWTSGGIGETQYF | TGTGCCAGCAGCCCTTGGACTAGCGGGGGGATTGGTGAGACCCAGTACTTC
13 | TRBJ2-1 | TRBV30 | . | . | CAWNPHREGEQFF | TGTGCCTGGAACCCCCACAGGGAGGGTGAGCAGTTCTTC
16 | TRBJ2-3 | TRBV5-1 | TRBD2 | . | CASKGPGGAVSDTQYF | TGCGCCAGCAAAGGTCCCGGGGGGGCTGTCTCAGATACGCAGTATTTT
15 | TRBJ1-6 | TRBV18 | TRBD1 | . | CASSLTGQGGGPLHF | TGTGCCAGCTCCCTCACGGGACAGGGAGGGGGACCCCTCCACTTT
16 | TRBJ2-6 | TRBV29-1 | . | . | CSVVERSLAGANVLTF | TGCAGCGTTGTAGAACGGTCCTTAGCTGGGGCCAACGTCCTGACTTTC
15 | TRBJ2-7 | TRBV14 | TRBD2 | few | CASSPRLAGRYEQYF | TGTGCCAGCAGCCCCCGACTAGCGGGACGGTACGAGCAGTACTTC
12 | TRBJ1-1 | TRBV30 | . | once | CAWSGQQGGAFF | TGTGCCTGGAGTGGACAACAGGGTGGAGCTTTCTTT
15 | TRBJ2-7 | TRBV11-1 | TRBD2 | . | CASSPREGMAYEQYF | TGTGCCAGCAGCCCCAGGGAGGGTATGGCCTACGAGCAGTACTTC
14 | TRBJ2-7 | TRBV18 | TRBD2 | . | CASSPGLASYEQYF | TGTGCCAGCTCACCGGGACTAGCCTCCTACGAGCAGTACTTC
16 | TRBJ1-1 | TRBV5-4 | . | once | CAVRPGQLFMNTEAFF | TGTGCCGTACGTCCGGGACAACTCTTCATGAACACTGAAGCTTTCTTT
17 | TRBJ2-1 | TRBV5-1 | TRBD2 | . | CASSLYFGLAGDDEQFF | TGCGCCAGCAGCTTGTATTTTGGACTAGCGGGCGACGATGAGCAGTTCTTC
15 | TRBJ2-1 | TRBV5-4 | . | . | CASSLNQLPYNEQFF | TGTGCCAGCAGCTTGAACCAGTTACCCTACAATGAGCAGTTCTTC
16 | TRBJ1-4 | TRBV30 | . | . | CAWSPGTRLTGEKLFF | TGTGCCTGGAGCCCCGGGACACGGCTTACAGGGGAAAAACTGTTTTTT
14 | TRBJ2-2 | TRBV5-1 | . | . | CASSRGHVTGELFF | TGCGCCAGCAGCAGGGGACACGTCACCGGGGAGCTGTTTTTT
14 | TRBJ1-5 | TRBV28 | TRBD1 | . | CASSFRGQGQPQHF | TGTGCCAGCAGTTTCAGGGGGCAGGGTCAGCCCCAGCATTTT
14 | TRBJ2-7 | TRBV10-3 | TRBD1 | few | CAIRGQGAWYEQYF | TGTGCCATCAGGGGACAGGGGGCTTGGTACGAGCAGTACTTC
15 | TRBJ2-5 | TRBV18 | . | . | CASSPDGKLGETQYF | TGTGCCAGCTCACCGGACGGGAAGCTTGGGGAGACCCAGTACTTC
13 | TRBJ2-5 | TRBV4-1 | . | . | CASSLLEGDPQYF | TGCGCCAGCAGCCTCCTTGAGGGGGATCCCCAGTACTTC
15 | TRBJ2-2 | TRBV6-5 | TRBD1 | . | CASSYPRGKTGELFF | TGTGCCAGCAGTTACCCCAGGGGGAAGACCGGGGAGCTGTTTTTT
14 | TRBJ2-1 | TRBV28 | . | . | CASSLIDKNNEQFF | TGTGCCAGCAGTCTAATAGACAAAAACAATGAGCAGTTCTTC
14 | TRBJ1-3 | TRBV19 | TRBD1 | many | CASGQGARGNTIYF | TGTGCCAGCGGACAGGGGGCTCGTGGAAACACCATATATTTT
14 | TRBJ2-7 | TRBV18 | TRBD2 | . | CASSQAGGLYEQYF | TGTGCCAGCTCACAAGCGGGGGGTCTATACGAGCAGTACTTC
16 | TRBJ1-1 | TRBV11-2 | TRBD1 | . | CASSFNSGQGATEAFF | TGTGCCAGCAGCTTCAATTCGGGACAGGGGGCAACTGAAGCTTTCTTT
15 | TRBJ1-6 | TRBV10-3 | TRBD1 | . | CAISEQGANNSPLHF | TGTGCCATCAGCGAGCAGGGGGCGAATAATTCACCCCTCCACTTT
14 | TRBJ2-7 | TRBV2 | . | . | CASSQQGIPYEQYF | TGTGCCAGCAGTCAACAGGGAATCCCCTACGAGCAGTACTTC
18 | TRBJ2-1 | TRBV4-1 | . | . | CASSQDRLDQSPYNEQFF | TGCGCCAGCAGCCAAGATCGATTAGATCAAAGCCCCTACAATGAGCAGTTCTTC
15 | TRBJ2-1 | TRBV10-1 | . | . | CASSSGGSSYNEQFF | TGCGCCAGCAGTTCAGGGGGGAGTTCCTACAATGAGCAGTTCTTC
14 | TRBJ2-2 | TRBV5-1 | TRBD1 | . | CASSLQGAPGELFF | TGCGCCAGCAGCTTACAGGGGGCCCCCGGGGAGCTGTTTTTT
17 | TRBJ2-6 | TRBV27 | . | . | CASSLSRVFSGANVLTF | TGTGCCAGCAGTTTATCGAGGGTCTTCTCTGGGGCCAACGTCCTGACTTTC
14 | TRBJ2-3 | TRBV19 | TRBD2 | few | CASSYLAGMDTQYF | TGTGCCAGTAGTTATCTAGCGGGGATGGATACGCAGTATTTT
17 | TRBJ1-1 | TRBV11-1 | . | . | CASNPKYGLRASTEAFF | TGTGCCAGCAACCCAAAGTACGGACTAAGGGCTAGCACTGAAGCTTTCTTT
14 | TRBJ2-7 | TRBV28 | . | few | CASSVLVSSYEQYF | TGTGCCAGCAGTGTACTAGTAAGCTCCTACGAGCAGTACTTC
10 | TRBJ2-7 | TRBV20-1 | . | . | CSARSYEQYF | TGCAGTGCTCGTTCCTACGAGCAGTACTTC
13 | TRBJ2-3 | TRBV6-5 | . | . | CASSWVATDTQYF | TGTGCCAGCAGTTGGGTAGCGACAGATACGCAGTATTTT